The 6 T cell receptor beta chains listed next were all sequenced from one sample in a study of shared clonotypes between healthy human individuals. Method: immunoSEQ multiplex PCR; TCRdb's copy keeps in-frame clones and lacks some. This sample carries about 2 million clones, 85% to 95% of them seen once, and the ten largest clones take 1.2%. Naive CD8 cells lacked CD45RO and underwent positive selection for CCR7, leaving out terminally differentiated effector memory CD45RA+ cells. The sequenced material came from naive CD8+ T cells sorted from blood. All receptors come from a man aged 18 to 30 in good health.

This chain joins TRBV19 and TRBJ1-5, with unresolved D. The V gene lost 5 bases and the J gene lost 3 bases, with 17 bases spanning the gap. CDR3 size: 16 residues. Per the germline V gene, CDR1 is LNHDA and CDR2 is SQIVND (reference sequence). The CDR3, as DNA: TGTGCCAGTAGTCTCGGGGATCCTCACGCCAATCAGCCCCAGCATTTT. It is translated as CASSLGDPHANQPQHF. The variable domain in full, with the rest retrieved from reference TRBV19 and TRBJ1-5, is DGGITQSPKYLFRKEGQNVTLSCEQNLNHDAMYWYRQDPGQGLRLIYYSQIVNDFQKGDIAEGYSVSREKKESFPLTVTSAQKNPTAFYLCASSLGDPHANQPQHFGDGTRLSIL.

This chain joins TRBV7-8 and TRBJ2-2; D not resolved. Germline V lookup: CDR1 SGHVS, CDR2 FQNEAQ. The ends were cut back, 3 bases at V and 1 base at J, with 12 bases in the middle. The CDR3 is made up of 16 amino acids. This CDR3 reads CASSLGWALNTGELFF. The DNA of the CDR3 is TGTGCCAGCAGCTTGGGGTGGGCACTGAACACCGGGGAGCTGTTTTTT.

This clone has only one observation. The chain links TRBV11-3 to TRBJ1-2; weak D call: TRBD1 (5 bases). The germline gives CDR1 SGHNT, CDR2 YENEEA. This CDR3 spans 15 amino acids. Trimming cost V 1 base and J 2 bases, with 11 bases left between them. Here the CDR3 DNA reads TGTGCCAGCAGCTTAGCATTTCACAGGAACTATGGCTACACCTTC. Its translation is CASSLAFHRNYGYTF.

The chain has TRBV28 and TRBJ2-7; D is possibly TRBD2 (5 bases). Germline lookup yields CDR1 MDHEN and CDR2 SYDVKM. V shed 7 bases and J shed 1 base, with 14 bases lying between them. The CDR3 is 14 amino acids. The CDR3 reads CASTPTGESYEQYF. DNA of the CDR3: TGTGCCAGCACCCCGACCGGGGAGTCCTACGAGCAGTACTTC.

CDR3 in amino acids: CASTFLPGVPIYEQYF. CDR3 nucleotide sequence: TGCGCCAGCACCTTCCTACCGGGAGTTCCGATCTACGAGCAGTACTTC. The chain is built from TRBV5-1 and TRBJ2-7; D is perhaps TRBD2 (6 bases). This CDR3 has 16 amino acids. Germline lookup yields CDR1 SGHRS and CDR2 YFSETQ. Trimming took 6 bases from V and 3 from J, leaving 22 bases between them.

Here the CDR3 reads CASSYGLAGFGDEQYF. The CDR3 DNA is TGTGCCAGCAGTTATGGGCTAGCGGGATTTGGTGACGAGCAGTACTTC. The rearrangement uses TRBV6-5 and TRBJ2-7; TRBD2 matches at 9 bases. CDR3 length equals 16 residues. In germline, CDR1 is MNHEY, CDR2 SVGAGI. V trimming: 3 bases; J trimming: 5 bases; junction bases outside the gene matches: 11.